Listed below are T cell receptor beta chains from one sample, sequenced in a study of shared clonotypes between healthy human individuals. Generated by immunoSEQ multiplex PCR, the TCRdb table keeps only in-frame clones and is missing some. Of over a million clones listed, approximately 80% are singletons. The sequenced sample was memory CD4+ T cells from PBMCs. The receptor set was obtained from a man aged 18 to 29 in good health. Some clones in this sample may be carry-over from other donors' samples. Both conserved end residues are part of each CDR3. The D gene is left open where the match is weak. The size of a clone is reported for some rows only, either as once, few or many, or as a class for expanded clones.

J gene: TRBJ2-3
V gene: TRBV5-1
clone size: -
D gene: -
CDR3 length: 14
CDR3 DNA: TGCGCCAGCAGCCAAACATCAAACACAGATACGCAGTATTTT
CDR3 protein: CASSQTSNTDTQYF

J gene: TRBJ2-7
V gene: TRBV10-1
clone size: -
D gene: TRBD2
CDR3 length: 15
CDR3 DNA: TGCGCCAGCAGTGAGTCCGGTGCGGGAGAGGGGGAGCAGTACTTC
CDR3 protein: CASSESGAGEGEQYF

J gene: TRBJ2-5
V gene: TRBV13
clone size: -
D gene: -
CDR3 length: 16
CDR3 DNA: TGTGCCAGCAGCTTAAAGGGCGCGGGATTTCAAGAGACCCAGTACTTC
CDR3 protein: CASSLKGAGFQETQYF

J gene: TRBJ1-1
V gene: TRBV2
clone size: -
D gene: -
CDR3 length: 14
CDR3 DNA: TGTGCCAGCAGGGAGAGGGGGGCTTACACTGAAGCTTTCTTT
CDR3 protein: CASRERGAYTEAFF

J gene: TRBJ2-2
V gene: TRBV9
clone size: -
D gene: -
CDR3 length: 13
CDR3 DNA: TGTGCCAGCAGCGTTATGCGGACCGGGGAGCTGTTTTTT
CDR3 protein: CASSVMRTGELFF

J gene: TRBJ2-6
V gene: TRBV19
clone size: once
D gene: TRBD1
CDR3 length: 16
CDR3 DNA: TGTGCCAGTGGCACAGGGGCTTACTCTGGGGCCAACGTCCTGACTTTC
CDR3 protein: CASGTGAYSGANVLTF

J gene: TRBJ2-2
V gene: TRBV2
clone size: -
D gene: -
CDR3 length: 14
CDR3 DNA: TGTGCCAGCAGGTGGACTGCGAACACCGGGGAGCTGTTTTTT
CDR3 protein: CASRWTANTGELFF

J gene: TRBJ1-4
V gene: TRBV5-4
clone size: -
D gene: -
CDR3 length: 15
CDR3 DNA: TGTGCCAGCAGCTTGGGAGGTCGGGGGAATGAAAAACTGTTTTTT
CDR3 protein: CASSLGGRGNEKLFF

J gene: TRBJ2-3
V gene: TRBV28
clone size: -
D gene: -
CDR3 length: 16
CDR3 DNA: TGTGCCAGCAGTTCGGGGGCTAGCGGAAACACAGATACGCAGTATTTT
CDR3 protein: CASSSGASGNTDTQYF

J gene: TRBJ1-1
V gene: TRBV10-3
clone size: once
D gene: -
CDR3 length: 11
CDR3 DNA: TGTGCCATCAGCTCGGGGCCTGAAGCTTTCTTT
CDR3 protein: CAISSGPEAFF

J gene: TRBJ2-1
V gene: TRBV27
clone size: -
D gene: -
CDR3 length: 16
CDR3 DNA: TGTGCCAGCAGTCGCTGGACCGGGTCCGCTTACAATGAGCAGTTCTTC
CDR3 protein: CASSRWTGSAYNEQFF

J gene: TRBJ2-2
V gene: TRBV7-3
clone size: -
D gene: -
CDR3 length: 13
CDR3 DNA: TGTGCCAGCAGCTCAGGGTTAGCCGGGGAGCTGTTTTTT
CDR3 protein: CASSSGLAGELFF

J gene: TRBJ2-5
V gene: TRBV5-1
clone size: -
D gene: -
CDR3 length: 14
CDR3 DNA: TGCGCCAGCAGGTCCCGGACACAAACAGAGACCCAGTACTTC
CDR3 protein: CASRSRTQTETQYF

J gene: TRBJ1-2
V gene: TRBV11-2
clone size: -
D gene: -
CDR3 length: 13
CDR3 DNA: TGTGCCAGCAGCTTGGGGTCAAACTATGGCTACACCTTC
CDR3 protein: CASSLGSNYGYTF

J gene: TRBJ1-1
V gene: TRBV7-2
clone size: -
D gene: TRBD1
CDR3 length: 15
CDR3 DNA: TGTGCCAGCAGCTTCCGGACAGGGGTGAGCACTGAAGCTTTCTTT
CDR3 protein: CASSFRTGVSTEAFF

J gene: TRBJ2-3
V gene: TRBV11-3
clone size: -
D gene: -
CDR3 length: 13
CDR3 DNA: TGTGCCAGCAGCTTAGAGTCGAGGGATACGCAGTATTTT
CDR3 protein: CASSLESRDTQYF

J gene: TRBJ2-5
V gene: TRBV5-1
clone size: -
D gene: -
CDR3 length: 16
CDR3 DNA: TGCGCCAGCAGCTTGGCTCCGGCAGGGATGGCAGAGACCCAGTACTTC
CDR3 protein: CASSLAPAGMAETQYF

J gene: TRBJ2-3
V gene: TRBV5-4
clone size: many
D gene: TRBD2
CDR3 length: 18
CDR3 DNA: TGTGCCAGCAGCTTGGGTCTAGCGGGAGTGCTCAACACAGATACGCAGTATTTT
CDR3 protein: CASSLGLAGVLNTDTQYF

J gene: TRBJ1-3
V gene: TRBV7-2
clone size: -
D gene: -
CDR3 length: 18
CDR3 DNA: TGTGCCAGCAGCCGCTCGTGGGCAGCCACTCTCTCTGGAAACACCATATATTTT
CDR3 protein: CASSRSWAATLSGNTIYF

J gene: TRBJ1-5
V gene: TRBV23-1
clone size: -
D gene: TRBD1
CDR3 length: 19
CDR3 DNA: TGCGCCAGCAGTCAGCTCCGAATTGCTCCGGGACAGGTCAATCAGCCCCAGCATTTT
CDR3 protein: CASSQLRIAPGQVNQPQHF

J gene: TRBJ1-2
V gene: TRBV18
clone size: -
D gene: -
CDR3 length: 13
CDR3 DNA: TGTGCCAGCTCACCACCCCTCCTCTATGGCTACACCTTC
CDR3 protein: CASSPPLLYGYTF

J gene: TRBJ2-1
V gene: TRBV7-6
clone size: -
D gene: -
CDR3 length: 16
CDR3 DNA: TGTGCCAGCAGCCCTCTACCGCTGAGCTCCTACAATGAGCAGTTCTTC
CDR3 protein: CASSPLPLSSYNEQFF

J gene: TRBJ1-2
V gene: TRBV28
clone size: many
D gene: -
CDR3 length: 12
CDR3 DNA: TGTGCCATCGGGACCTTCAACTATGGCTACACCTTC
CDR3 protein: CAIGTFNYGYTF

J gene: TRBJ2-2
V gene: TRBV11-2
clone size: -
D gene: -
CDR3 length: 15
CDR3 DNA: TGTGCCAGCAGCTCTTCTTCTGGGAACACCGGGGAGCTGTTTTTT
CDR3 protein: CASSSSSGNTGELFF

J gene: TRBJ2-7
V gene: TRBV29-1
clone size: -
D gene: -
CDR3 length: 15
CDR3 DNA: TGCAGCGTTGCGCCGGGACTCTCGGGCTCCTACGAGCAGTACTTC
CDR3 protein: CSVAPGLSGSYEQYF

J gene: TRBJ2-3
V gene: TRBV5-1
clone size: -
D gene: -
CDR3 length: 13
CDR3 DNA: TGCGCCAGCACCCCCGGGGGAACAGATACGCAGTATTTT
CDR3 protein: CASTPGGTDTQYF

J gene: TRBJ1-2
V gene: TRBV27
clone size: -
D gene: TRBD1
CDR3 length: 15
CDR3 DNA: TGTGCCAGCACCCCTTGGACAGGGGGGAACTATGGCTACACCTTC
CDR3 protein: CASTPWTGGNYGYTF

J gene: TRBJ2-1
V gene: TRBV9
clone size: -
D gene: TRBD1
CDR3 length: 15
CDR3 DNA: TGTGCCAGCAGCGTAGGACAGGGGGCGTATAATGAGCAGTTCTTC
CDR3 protein: CASSVGQGAYNEQFF

J gene: TRBJ2-1
V gene: TRBV5-1
clone size: once
D gene: TRBD2
CDR3 length: 16
CDR3 DNA: TGCGCCAGCAGTCGACTAGCCATAAAGAGTTACAATGAGCAGTTCTTC
CDR3 protein: CASSRLAIKSYNEQFF

J gene: TRBJ2-7
V gene: TRBV9
clone size: -
D gene: -
CDR3 length: 14
CDR3 DNA: TGTGCCAGCAGCGCCAGGGGGGTAGGCTACGAGCAGTACTTC
CDR3 protein: CASSARGVGYEQYF

J gene: TRBJ2-1
V gene: TRBV7-3
clone size: -
D gene: -
CDR3 length: 13
CDR3 DNA: TGTGCCAGCAGCTTAACTTTTGACAATGAGCAGTTCTTC
CDR3 protein: CASSLTFDNEQFF

J gene: TRBJ1-1
V gene: TRBV25-1
clone size: many
D gene: -
CDR3 length: 13
CDR3 DNA: TGTGCCAGCAGTGCTACACAGGACACTGAAGCTTTCTTT
CDR3 protein: CASSATQDTEAFF

J gene: TRBJ1-3
V gene: TRBV29-1
clone size: -
D gene: -
CDR3 length: 12
CDR3 DNA: TGCAGCGTTGAACGTCAAGGGAACACCATATATTTT
CDR3 protein: CSVERQGNTIYF

J gene: TRBJ1-1
V gene: TRBV2
clone size: few
D gene: -
CDR3 length: 15
CDR3 DNA: TGTGCCAGCAGGGACAGAGACCACGGGAACACTGAAGCTTTCTTT
CDR3 protein: CASRDRDHGNTEAFF

J gene: TRBJ2-7
V gene: TRBV10-3
clone size: -
D gene: -
CDR3 length: 14
CDR3 DNA: TGTGCCATCAGTGAGGCCGGACGGTCCTACGAGCAGTACTTC
CDR3 protein: CAISEAGRSYEQYF